This is a list of T cell receptor beta chains from one sample in a study of blood T cell repertoires in COVID-19. Sequenced by immunoSEQ multiplex PCR; TCRdb stores in-frame clones only, minus some. Of 200,000 to 250,000 clones listed, around four fifths are singletons. What was sequenced was peripheral blood. The receptors were gathered from a woman aged 55-69 years with active or convalescent COVID-19. The CDR3 runs from the conserved cysteine through the conserved F or W. D genes are given only for firm matches. Only some rows state a clone size, as once, few, many or a class for expanded clones.

clone_size	v_call	d_call	cdr3_length	j_call	cdr3_aa	cdr3_nt
NA	TRBV10-3	NA	15	TRBJ1-3	CAISESGHVGNTIYF	TGTGCCATCAGTGAATCGGGACACGTTGGAAACACCATATATTTT
NA	TRBV5-1	NA	14	TRBJ2-5	CASSGPRGGETQYF	TGCGCCAGCAGCGGACCCAGGGGCGGGGAGACCCAGTACTTC
NA	TRBV30	NA	14	TRBJ1-3	CAWSVRGSGNTIYF	TGTGCCTGGAGTGTAAGGGGGTCTGGAAACACCATATATTTT
NA	TRBV4-1	TRBD2	16	TRBJ2-3	CASSQEWLAGSDTQYF	TGCGCCAGCAGCCAAGAATGGCTAGCGGGGTCAGATACGCAGTATTTT
NA	TRBV6-5	NA	12	TRBJ1-1	CALSRENTEAFF	TGTGCCCTCTCCCGGGAGAACACTGAAGCTTTCTTT
NA	TRBV28	NA	14	TRBJ2-5	CASSFTTEQETQYF	TGTGCCAGCAGTTTTACAACAGAACAAGAGACCCAGTACTTC
few	TRBV5-8	TRBD1	15	TRBJ1-2	CASSAPDGPGGGYTF	TGTGCCAGCAGCGCACCGGACGGCCCAGGGGGTGGCTACACCTTC
NA	TRBV30	NA	14	TRBJ1-2	CAWRTGTNYYGYTF	TGTGCCTGGAGGACCGGGACAAACTACTATGGCTACACCTTC
NA	TRBV19	NA	15	TRBJ1-5	CASSIAGKGNQPQHF	TGTGCCAGTAGTATAGCAGGGAAGGGCAATCAGCCCCAGCATTTT
NA	TRBV7-9	NA	12	TRBJ2-4	CASSFRGRGQYF	TGTGCCAGCAGCTTCCGGGGGAGAGGTCAGTACTTC
NA	TRBV7-9	NA	13	TRBJ2-2	CASSPGESGELFF	TGTGCCAGCAGCCCCGGGGAATCCGGGGAGCTGTTTTTT
NA	TRBV7-6	NA	15	TRBJ2-1	CASSLARGPNNEQFF	TGTGCCAGCAGCTTAGCGCGAGGTCCGAACAATGAGCAGTTCTTC
NA	TRBV5-1	NA	16	TRBJ2-5	CASSVAPGGEQETQYF	TGCGCCAGCAGCGTCGCTCCGGGGGGCGAACAAGAGACCCAGTACTTC
NA	TRBV7-2	TRBD1	16	TRBJ1-4	CASSLEGGTGAEKLFF	TGTGCCAGCAGCTTAGAAGGGGGGACAGGGGCTGAAAAACTGTTTTTT
NA	TRBV19	TRBD1	15	TRBJ1-2	CASSTQTGRSYGYTF	TGTGCCAGTAGTACCCAGACAGGGAGGAGCTATGGCTACACCTTC
once	TRBV5-1	NA	15	TRBJ1-5	CASSLGQHSNQPQHF	TGCGCCAGCAGCTTGGGACAGCATAGCAATCAGCCCCAGCATTTT
NA	TRBV4-1	NA	15	TRBJ1-2	CASSQRILGGYGYTF	TGCGCCAGCAGCCAAAGAATATTAGGGGGCTATGGCTACACCTTC
NA	TRBV2	TRBD2	13	TRBJ2-3	CAKTSGYTDTQYF	TGTGCCAAAACTAGCGGGTACACAGATACGCAGTATTTT
NA	TRBV28	NA	17	TRBJ1-4	CASSFVRSQATNEKLFF	TGTGCCAGCAGCTTCGTTCGGTCCCAGGCAACTAATGAAAAACTGTTTTTT
NA	TRBV7-9	NA	14	TRBJ1-6	CASSFSSQYSPLHF	TGTGCCAGCAGCTTTTCGTCACAATATTCACCCCTCCACTTT
NA	TRBV5-8	NA	17	TRBJ1-5	CASSNQWVLTDNQPQHF	TGTGCCAGCAGCAATCAGTGGGTACTAACGGACAATCAGCCCCAGCATTTT
NA	TRBV5-8	NA	13	TRBJ2-1	CAATGFNNNEQFF	TGTGCAGCAACAGGTTTTAACAACAATGAGCAGTTCTTC
once	TRBV6-1	TRBD1	17	TRBJ1-4	CASSEYGTANINEKLFF	TGTGCCAGCAGTGAATATGGGACAGCCAATATTAATGAAAAACTGTTTTTT
NA	TRBV5-1	NA	16	TRBJ1-6	CASSLAGGQNNSPLHF	TGCGCCAGCAGCTTGGCCGGAGGGCAGAATAATTCACCCCTCCACTTT
few	TRBV5-5	NA	14	TRBJ2-7	CASSLVRAPPVQYF	TGTGCCAGCAGCTTGGTGAGGGCACCTCCTGTGCAGTACTTC
NA	TRBV7-9	NA	15	TRBJ2-3	CASSLGLAEGDTQYF	TGTGCCAGCAGCCTCGGACTGGCTGAGGGAGATACGCAGTATTTT
NA	TRBV11-3	NA	13	TRBJ2-7	CASSSSSSHEQYF	TGTGCCAGCAGCTCCTCTAGTAGCCACGAGCAGTACTTC
once	TRBV27	TRBD1	17	TRBJ2-2	CASSPLQRGQGAGELFF	TGTGCCAGCAGTCCGCTCCAACGGGGTCAGGGGGCCGGGGAGCTGTTTTTT
few	TRBV7-8	NA	16	TRBJ2-5	CASSLSAGQKQETQYF	TGTGCCAGCAGCTTAAGCGCCGGACAGAAACAAGAGACCCAGTACTTC
NA	TRBV6-1	NA	15	TRBJ1-5	CASSESQAGYQPQHF	TGTGCCAGCAGTGAATCCCAGGCGGGGTATCAGCCCCAGCATTTT
once	TRBV2	NA	14	TRBJ1-4	CASSWEGSKEKLFF	TGTGCCAGCAGCTGGGAGGGCAGCAAAGAAAAACTGTTTTTT